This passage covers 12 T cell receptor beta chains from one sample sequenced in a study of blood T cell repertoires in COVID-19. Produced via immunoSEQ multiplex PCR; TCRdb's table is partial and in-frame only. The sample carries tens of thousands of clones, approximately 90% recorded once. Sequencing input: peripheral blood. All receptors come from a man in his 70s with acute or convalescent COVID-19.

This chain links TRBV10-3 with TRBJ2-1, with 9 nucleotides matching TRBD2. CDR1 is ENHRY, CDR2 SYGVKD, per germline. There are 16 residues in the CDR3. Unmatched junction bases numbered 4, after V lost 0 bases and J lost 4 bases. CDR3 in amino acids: CAISESGGGGYNEQFF. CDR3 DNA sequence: TGTGCCATCAGTGAGTCGGGCGGGGGGGGTTACAATGAGCAGTTCTTC.

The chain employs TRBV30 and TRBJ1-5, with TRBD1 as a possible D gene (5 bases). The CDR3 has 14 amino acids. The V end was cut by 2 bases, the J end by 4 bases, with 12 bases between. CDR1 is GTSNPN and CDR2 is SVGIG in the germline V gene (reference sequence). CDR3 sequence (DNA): TGTGCCTGGAGTAATGGGGGGAAGAATCAGCCCCAGCATTTT. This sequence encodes CAWSNGGKNQPQHF.

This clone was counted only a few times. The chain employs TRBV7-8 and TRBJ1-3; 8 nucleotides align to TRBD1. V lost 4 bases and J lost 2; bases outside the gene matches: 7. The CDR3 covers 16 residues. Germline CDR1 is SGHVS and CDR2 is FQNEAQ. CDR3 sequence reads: CASSSPGQDTGNTIYF. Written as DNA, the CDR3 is TGTGCCAGCAGCTCACCGGGACAGGACACTGGAAACACCATATATTTT. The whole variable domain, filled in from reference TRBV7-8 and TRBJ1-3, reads GAGVSQSPRYKVAKRGQDVALRCDPISGHVSLFWYQQALGQGPEFLTYFQNEAQLDKSGLPSDRFFAERPEGSVSTLKIQRTQQEDSAVYLCASSSPGQDTGNTIYFGEGSWLTVV.

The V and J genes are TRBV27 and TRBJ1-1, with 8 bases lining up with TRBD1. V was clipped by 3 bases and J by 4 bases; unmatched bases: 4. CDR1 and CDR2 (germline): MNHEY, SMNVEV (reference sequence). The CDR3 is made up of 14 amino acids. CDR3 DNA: TGTGCCAGCAGTTTCAGGGGGCCTAGCACTGAAGCTTTCTTT. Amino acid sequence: CASSFRGPSTEAFF.

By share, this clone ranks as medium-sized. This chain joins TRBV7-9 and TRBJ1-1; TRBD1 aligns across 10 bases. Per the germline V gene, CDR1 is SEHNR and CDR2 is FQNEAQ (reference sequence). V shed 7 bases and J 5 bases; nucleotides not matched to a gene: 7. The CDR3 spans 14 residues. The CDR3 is CASIKDRGRTEAFF. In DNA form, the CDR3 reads TGTGCCAGCATCAAGGACAGGGGGAGGACTGAAGCTTTCTTT.

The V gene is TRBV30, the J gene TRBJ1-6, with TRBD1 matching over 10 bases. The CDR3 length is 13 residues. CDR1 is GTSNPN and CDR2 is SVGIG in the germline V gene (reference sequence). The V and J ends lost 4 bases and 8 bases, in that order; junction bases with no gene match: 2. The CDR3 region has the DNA TGTGCCTGGAATGGACAGGGGGATTCACCCCTCCACTTT. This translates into CAWNGQGDSPLHF. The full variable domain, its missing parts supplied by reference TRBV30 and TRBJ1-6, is SQTIHQWPATLVQPVGSPLSLECTVEGTSNPNLYWYRQAAGRGLQLLFYSVGIGQISSEVPQNLSASRPQDRQFILSSKKLLLSDSGFYLCAWNGQGDSPLHFGNGTRLTVT.

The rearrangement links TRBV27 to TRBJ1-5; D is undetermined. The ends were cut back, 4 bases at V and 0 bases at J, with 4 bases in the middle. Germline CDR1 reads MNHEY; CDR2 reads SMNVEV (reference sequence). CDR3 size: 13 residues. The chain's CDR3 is CASSWSSNQPQHF. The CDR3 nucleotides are TGTGCCAGCAGTTGGAGTAGCAATCAGCCCCAGCATTTT.

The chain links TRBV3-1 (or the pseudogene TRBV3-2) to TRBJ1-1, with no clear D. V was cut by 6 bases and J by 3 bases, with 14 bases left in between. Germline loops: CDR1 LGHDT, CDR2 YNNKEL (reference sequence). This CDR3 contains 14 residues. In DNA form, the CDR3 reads TGTGCCAGCAGTCGGAGGCGGACGGACACTGAAGCTTTCTTT. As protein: CASSRRRTDTEAFF.

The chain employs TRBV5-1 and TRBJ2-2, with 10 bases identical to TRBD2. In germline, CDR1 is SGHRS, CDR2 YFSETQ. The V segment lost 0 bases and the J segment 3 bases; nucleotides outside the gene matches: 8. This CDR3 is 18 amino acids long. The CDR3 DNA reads TGCGCCAGCAGCTTGGGGCTAGCGGGGGATTCGGACACCGGGGAGCTGTTTTTT. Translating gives CASSLGLAGDSDTGELFF.

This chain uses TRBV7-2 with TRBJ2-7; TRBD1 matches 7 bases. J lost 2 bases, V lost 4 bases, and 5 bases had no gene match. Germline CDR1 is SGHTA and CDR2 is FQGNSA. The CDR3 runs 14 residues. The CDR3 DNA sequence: TGTGCCAGCAGCTGGGGGCAGGGGGCCTACGAGCAGTACTTC. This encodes CASSWGQGAYEQYF.

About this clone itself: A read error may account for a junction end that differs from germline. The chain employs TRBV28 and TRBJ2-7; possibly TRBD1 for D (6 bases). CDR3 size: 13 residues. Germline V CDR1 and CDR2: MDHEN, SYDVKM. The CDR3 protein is CASSLSTGSFWNF. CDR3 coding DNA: TGTGCCAGCAGTTTATCAACAGGGAGCTTCTGGAACTTC.

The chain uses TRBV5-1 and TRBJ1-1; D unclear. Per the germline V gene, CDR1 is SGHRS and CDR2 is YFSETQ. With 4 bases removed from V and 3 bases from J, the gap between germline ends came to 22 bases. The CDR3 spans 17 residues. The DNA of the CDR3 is TGCGCCAGCAGCCCATACGGGGTGGAGATGAGTCACACTGAAGCTTTCTTT. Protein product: CASSPYGVEMSHTEAFF.